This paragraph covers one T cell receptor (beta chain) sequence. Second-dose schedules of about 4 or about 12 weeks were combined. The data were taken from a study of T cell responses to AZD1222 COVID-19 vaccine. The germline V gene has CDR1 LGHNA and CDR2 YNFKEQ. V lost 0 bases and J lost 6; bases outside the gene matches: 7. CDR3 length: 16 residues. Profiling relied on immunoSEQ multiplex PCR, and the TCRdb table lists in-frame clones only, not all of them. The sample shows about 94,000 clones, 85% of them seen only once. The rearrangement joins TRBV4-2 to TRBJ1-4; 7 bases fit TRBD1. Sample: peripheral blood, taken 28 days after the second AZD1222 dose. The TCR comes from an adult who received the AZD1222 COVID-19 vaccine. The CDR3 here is CASSQEEGAEHEKLFF. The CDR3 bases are TGTGCCAGCAGCCAAGAAGAGGGGGCAGAGCATGAAAAACTGTTTTTT.